The entry below gives a single TCR beta chain sequence along with its context. This specimen comes from a study of blood T cell repertoires in COVID-19. Study context: Sources were T cells, B-cell-depleted T cells, or PBMCs; the material itself was cDNA or gDNA.

TCRdb's table, derived via immunoSEQ multiplex PCR, lists solely in-frame clones and lacks some. The sample has approximately 270,000 clones, approximately 88% seen once. Seattle-derived patients entered the study during active infection and were followed longitudinally. Per the germline V gene, CDR1 is LGHNT and CDR2 is FRNRAP. Losses at the gene ends were 5 bases for V and 1 base for J; bases not matched to a gene: 7. This CDR3 comprises 15 residues. This TCR derives from a woman in her thirties with COVID-19, enrolled during active disease. Sequencing was performed on peripheral blood. The chain recombines TRBV12-5 with TRBJ1-1, with 7 positions matching TRBD1. CDR3 region: CASGHRQGPNTEAFF. In DNA form, the CDR3 reads TGTGCTAGTGGTCACCGACAGGGACCGAACACTGAAGCTTTCTTT.